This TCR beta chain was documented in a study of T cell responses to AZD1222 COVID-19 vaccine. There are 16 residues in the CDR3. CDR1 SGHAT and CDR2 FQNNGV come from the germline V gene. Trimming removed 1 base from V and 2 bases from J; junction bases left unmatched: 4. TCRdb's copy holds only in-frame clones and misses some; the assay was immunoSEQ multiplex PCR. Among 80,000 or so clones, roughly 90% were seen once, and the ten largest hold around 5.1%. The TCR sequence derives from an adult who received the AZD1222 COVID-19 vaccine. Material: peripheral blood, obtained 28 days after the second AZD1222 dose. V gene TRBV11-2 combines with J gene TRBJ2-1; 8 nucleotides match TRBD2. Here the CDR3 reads CASSLGGGGPYNEQFF. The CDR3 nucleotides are TGTGCCAGCAGCTTAGGAGGCGGGGGGCCCTACAATGAGCAGTTCTTC.